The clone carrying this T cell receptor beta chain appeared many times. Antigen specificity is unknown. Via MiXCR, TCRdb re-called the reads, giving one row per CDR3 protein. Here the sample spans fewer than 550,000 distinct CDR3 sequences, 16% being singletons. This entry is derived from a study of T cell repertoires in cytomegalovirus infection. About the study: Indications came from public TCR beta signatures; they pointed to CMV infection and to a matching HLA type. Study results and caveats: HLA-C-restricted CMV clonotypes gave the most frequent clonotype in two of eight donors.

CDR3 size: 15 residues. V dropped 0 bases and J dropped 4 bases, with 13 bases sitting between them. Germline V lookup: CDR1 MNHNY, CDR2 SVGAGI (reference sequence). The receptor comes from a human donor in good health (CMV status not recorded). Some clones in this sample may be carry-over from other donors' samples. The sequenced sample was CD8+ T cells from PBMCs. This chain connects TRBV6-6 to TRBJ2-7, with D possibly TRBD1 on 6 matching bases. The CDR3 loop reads CASSYSRGYGYEQYF. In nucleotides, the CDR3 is TGTGCCAGCAGTTACTCGAGGGGGTATGGTTACGAGCAGTACTTC.